This T cell receptor (beta chain) emerged from a study of blood T cell repertoires in COVID-19. Only in-frame clones appear in the TCRdb table, and some are missing; sequencing was by immunoSEQ multiplex PCR. The data show approximately 130,000 clones, 75% to 90% seen once. Either two negative PCRs, clearance, or symptom resolution qualified Cohort 3 donors as recovered. The CDR3 sequence is 14 residues long. The ends were cut back, 6 bases at V and 0 bases at J, with 11 bases in the middle. In germline, CDR1 is LNHDA, CDR2 SQIVND (reference sequence). Material for sequencing was PBMCs or T cells enriched from blood (not recorded which). The TCR comes from a man aged 25 to 40 who had recovered from COVID-19. The chain employs TRBV19 and TRBJ1-1, with a weak D call TRBD1 (6 bases). CDR3 in amino acids: CASSNTGMNTEAFF. DNA of the CDR3: TGTGCCAGTAGCAATACAGGGATGAACACTGAAGCTTTCTTT.